This T cell receptor beta chain was captured in a study of memory CD4+ T cells and cytomegalovirus serostatus. Clones were read by immunoSEQ multiplex PCR, and TCRdb kept only the in-frame ones, dropping some. Of roughly 56,000 clones listed, 82% are singletons. The CDR3 has 17 residues. Germline CDR1 and CDR2: SEHNR and FQNEAQ (reference sequence). Trimming pared 5 bases from V and 6 bases from J, leaving 25 bases between. Single viable CD3+CD4+CD8-CD45RO+ cells were sorted as the memory CD4+ T cells. CMV serostatus came from serum IgG against pp150, pp28, p38, p52. The sequence derives from an adult in good health and CMV-seronegative. Sequences were obtained from memory CD4+ T cells from blood. This chain uses TRBV7-9 with TRBJ1-2, with D perhaps TRBD1 (6 bases). As DNA, the CDR3 is TGTGCCAGCAGCGCCAAGGGAATACAGGGATTTATACATGGCTACACCTTC. As protein: CASSAKGIQGFIHGYTF.